This T cell receptor beta chain was documented in a study of blood T cell repertoires in COVID-19. Background on the study: Samples representing acute and convalescent COVID-19 were sourced from the United States, Italy and Spain. T cells, B-cell-depleted T cells, or PBMCs provided the cDNA or gDNA that served as material.

The V gene lost 2 bases and the J gene lost 6 bases, with 16 bases spanning the gap. This CDR3 has 15 amino acids. Germline CDR1 is WNHNN and CDR2 is SYGVQD (reference sequence). The authors' processing: Reference gene primer amplification in the assay estimated nucleated cell counts. The table came from immunoSEQ multiplex PCR; TCRdb's copy has only in-frame clones and leaves some out. The D gene and trimming were derived from the DNA, and the V and J assignments and clone size from that table. This sample has roughly 220,000 clones, with roughly 90% found just once. Material for sequencing was peripheral blood. V is TRBV10-1 and J is TRBJ1-1; possibly TRBD1 for D (6 bases). The sequence was collected from a man aged 25-40 years who had recovered from COVID-19. CDR3 bases: TGCGCCAGCAGTGAGACCTCACAGGGAATCCCTGAAGCTTTCTTT. This codes for CASSETSQGIPEAFF.